This record looks at one TCR beta chain sequence and its context. Its antigen target is currently unknown. No qualities accompany the bases; no much larger clone lies one base away. This record belongs to a study of cytomegalovirus exposure and HLA in healthy donors (dated 2017 in TCRdb). Concerning the study at large: The 666 repertoires of the first cohort and the 110 or so validation repertoires were produced on the same platform, according to a later analysis. The study aimed to test whether cataloging public T cell receptors could reveal signatures of past pathogen exposure. Along with the roughly 670-subject first cohort, a separate validation cohort of about 110 different subjects was used. To predict cytomegalovirus infection status, the study combined high-throughput TCR immunosequencing, statistical association of individual TCRs with disease status, and machine learning. The paper's findings and limits, for the study overall: While some public TCRs were present in many individuals, most TCR sequences turned up only very rarely across donors. A few of the identified cytomegalovirus-associated TCR beta chains were confirmed in vitro to be specific for cytomegalovirus antigens. It was suggested by the authors that the approach could potentially be generalized to other disease states and immunological phenotypes. In the study, around 150 TCR beta chains were listed as associated with cytomegalovirus. A later analysis found that TCRs clustered in the first cohort also tended to co-occur in the 95 to 150 validation repertoires, with approximately 93% of cluster scores above 0. The validation cohort had no HLA typing available for a later analysis, so co-occurrence within that cohort was assessed over all 110 or so repertoires. The classifier was reported to diagnose cytomegalovirus status with high specificity and sensitivity in both the original and validation cohorts.

V and J are truncated by 0 bases and 1 base respectively, leaving an intervening sequence of 6 bases. As encoded in the germline V gene (reference sequence), CDR1 is WNHNN while CDR2 is SYGVQD. Counted from cysteine to phenylalanine, this CDR3 has 14 amino acids. Of all the DNA, just the CDR3 is kept, 42 bases in frame from base 1. The donors were included in the validation cohort of 130 or so subjects, a group kept apart from the roughly 670-subject first cohort. Preparation of the library involved the immunoSEQ multiplex PCR assay. In the original analysis: To diagnose cytomegalovirus status from the catalog of TCR beta chain sequences, a statistical classification framework was built. Entries here come from immuneACCESS through TCRdb and include only in-frame sequences with V and J called. Some clones fail to appear in such tables; in the studies checked, an unresolved V gene covers under half of the shortfall, and the cause of the remainder is unknown. For V, J and clone size, that table is used; D and trimming come from the DNA. In this sample the table shows 90,000 to 150,000 clones, approximately 88% of which occur a single time. The leading ten clones occupy more than 5% of the sample.

The sequence was obtained from a young woman in good health and CMV-seropositive. Sequencing input: PBMCs. The rearrangement combines TRBV10-1 with TRBJ1-1; the D gene identity is not certain. The CDR3 has the sequence CASSESSGNTEAFF. The sequenced DNA is TGCGCCAGCAGTGAGTCCTCCGGGAACACTGAAGCTTTCTTT.